The 20 T cell receptor beta chains presented below share a single source sample, sequenced in a study of blood T cells in healthy people across ages. A J-beta primer mix and a sample-barcoded 5' primer were used in a second PCR of roughly 6 to 11 cycles. Each CDR3 protein is one row after TCRdb ran MiXCR on the 5' RACE reads. The repertoire holds almost 550,000 distinct CDR3 sequences, with less than 25% as singletons. These data also featured in a second study, about T cells of mothers and their children.

The source material was blood. Receptor source: a boy younger than 18 in good health.

The chain couples TRBV27 to TRBJ1-1; D gene unclear. This CDR3 is 14 amino acids long. The V gene's germline CDR1 is MNHEY and CDR2 SMNVEV (reference sequence). Deletions cut 5 bases from V and 0 bases from J, with 10 bases between. In nucleotides, the CDR3 is TGTGCCAGCAGTCCCATCCTAATGAACACTGAAGCTTTCTTT. Protein sequence: CASSPILMNTEAFF.

With respect to this clonotype: At one end the junction does not follow the germline gene, possibly because of a read error. The chain combines TRBV7-6 with TRBJ2-1; the D gene is possibly TRBD2 (7 bases). Germline values: CDR1 SGHVS, CDR2 FNYEAQ. The length of the CDR3 is 14 residues. CDR3 nucleotide sequence: TGTGCCAGCAGCTCCCCTCGGGGGGCGACTGAGCAGCTCTTC. Translation: CASSSPRGATEQLF.

This clonotype has more than one count but fewer than ten. V gene TRBV7-2 combines with J gene TRBJ2-7; 11 bases match TRBD1. This CDR3 is built from 15 residues. Germline CDR1 and CDR2: SGHTA and FQGNSA. The V gene end was trimmed by 5 bases and the J gene end by 2 bases; junction bases not matched to a gene: 5. CDR3 sequence (DNA): TGTGCCAGCAGCCAGGGACAGGGGGACCCCTACGAGCAGTACTTC. Residues: CASSQGQGDPYEQYF.

For the CDR3, the DNA is TGTGCCAGCAGCATAGAACCCCTAGGGCCGAACACTGAAGCTTTCTTT. Protein sequence: CASSIEPLGPNTEAFF. This sequence joins TRBV7-9 and TRBJ1-1; unclear D gene. Trimming cost V 5 bases and J 1 base, with 17 bases left between them. The CDR3 consists of 16 residues. Germline loops: CDR1 SEHNR, CDR2 FQNEAQ (reference sequence).

This chain uses TRBV3-1 with TRBJ2-3, with 12 bases fitting TRBD2. Trimming cost V 1 base and J 6 bases; bases outside gene matches: 2. The CDR3 totals 15 residues. In germline, CDR1 is LGHDT, CDR2 YNNKEL (reference sequence). The CDR3 loop is CASSQGTSGEDTQYF. In DNA, the CDR3 is TGTGCCAGCAGCCAAGGGACTAGCGGGGAGGATACGCAGTATTTT.

This chain links TRBV5-1 with TRBJ2-5, with D perhaps TRBD2 (6 bases). The J call is doubtful: the DNA matches TRBJ2-1 better. The germline gives CDR1 SGHRS, CDR2 YFSETQ. This CDR3 spans 14 amino acids. CDR3 amino acids: CASSLLSGSNEQFF. The DNA of the CDR3 is TGCGCCAGCAGCTTACTCAGCGGGTCCAATGAGCAGTTCTTC.

In this sample, this clonotype turned up a few times. This rearrangement joins TRBV7-6 to TRBJ1-6; no definite D call. Per germline, CDR1 SGHVS and CDR2 FNYEAQ. V was clipped by 1 base and J by 4 bases, with 8 bases between them. This CDR3 is 15 amino acids long. Here the CDR3 DNA reads TGTGCCAGCAGCTTAGGGCAGTTATATAATTCACCCCTCCACTTT. Residues: CASSLGQLYNSPLHF.

This clonotype was seen a handful of times. The genes are TRBV7-2 and TRBJ2-5; D is perhaps TRBD2 (6 bases). The CDR3 sequence is 16 residues long. The V gene lost 0 bases and the J gene lost 4 bases, with 15 bases spanning the gap. Germline lookup yields CDR1 SGHTA and CDR2 FQGNSA. The CDR3 loop is CASSLAVPGVAETQYF. CDR3 bases: TGTGCCAGCAGCTTAGCAGTCCCGGGGGTGGCAGAGACCCAGTACTTC. The whole variable domain, remainder taken from reference TRBV7-2 and TRBJ2-5, is GAGVSQSPSNKVTEKGKDVELRCDPISGHTALYWYRQSLGQGLEFLIYFQGNSAPDKSGLPSDRFSAERTGGSVSTLTIQRTQQEDSAVYLCASSLAVPGVAETQYFGPGTRLLVL.

CDR3 amino acids: CASSFILAGEETQYF. The CDR3 coding sequence is TGTGCCAGCAGCTTCATACTAGCGGGAGAAGAGACCCAGTACTTC. The genes are TRBV7-9 and TRBJ2-5, with 11 positions matching TRBD2. CDR1 SEHNR and CDR2 FQNEAQ come from the germline V gene (reference sequence). The trim removed 3 bases at V and 3 bases at J, leaving 3 bases unmatched. This CDR3 is built from 15 residues.

V is TRBV7-3 and J is TRBJ2-1; 15 nucleotides align to TRBD2. Germline V gene lookup returns CDR1 SGHTA and CDR2 FQGTGA. There are 16 residues in the CDR3. J lost 7 bases, V lost 2 bases, and 3 bases had no gene match. The CDR3 nucleotides read TGTGCCAGCAGCTTAGATGGGACTAGCGGGAGGAATGAGCAGTTCTTC. It codes for CASSLDGTSGRNEQFF.

This clonotype was seen a handful of times. The rearrangement joins TRBV28 to TRBJ2-5, with 7 nucleotides matching TRBD1. Germline V gives CDR1 MDHEN, CDR2 SYDVKM. The CDR3 covers 17 residues. The J segment lost 1 base and the V segment lost 3 bases, leaving 11 bases of the junction unmatched. CDR3 nucleotides: TGTGCCAGCAGTTTCTCGTTGGTAGGGGGCTTCCAAGAGACCCAGTACTTC. Translation: CASSFSLVGGFQETQYF. The variable domain in full, with the rest retrieved from reference TRBV28 and TRBJ2-5, is DVKVTQSSRYLVKRTGEKVFLECVQDMDHENMFWYRQDPGLGLRLIYFSYDVKMKEKGDIPEGYSVSREKKERFSLILESASTNQTSMYLCASSFSLVGGFQETQYFGPGTRLLVL.

The rearrangement links TRBV6-5 to TRBJ1-4, with unresolved D. Deletions cut 0 bases from V and 8 bases from J, with 10 bases between. Per germline, CDR1 MNHEY and CDR2 SVGAGI. The CDR3 is made up of 14 amino acids. Written as DNA, the CDR3 is TGTGCCAGCAGTTACTCGCGGGTAACCGAAAAACTGTTTTTT. The encoded protein is CASSYSRVTEKLFF.

This clonotype showed up just a few times. The rearrangement links TRBV29-1 to TRBJ2-7; no clear D. Germline loops: CDR1 SQVTM, CDR2 ANQGSEA. This CDR3 has 12 residues. The ends were cut back, 7 bases at V and 6 bases at J, with 16 bases in the middle. The CDR3 coding sequence is TGCAGCGCCACTCACAGAGCTTCCGAGCAGTACTTC. Translated, it gives CSATHRASEQYF.

This clonotype was seen more than once but under ten times. The chain carries TRBV10-3 and TRBJ1-2; the D gene is possibly TRBD1 (6 bases). The germline V and J ends were trimmed by 0 bases and 6 bases, with 20 bases remaining between them. Germline V gives CDR1 ENHRY, CDR2 SYGVKD. The length of the CDR3 is 17 residues. CDR3 amino acids: CAISESEVGAPQNGYTF. The CDR3 coding sequence is TGTGCCATCAGTGAGTCGGAGGTGGGGGCGCCCCAGAATGGCTACACCTTC.

This clonotype was seen a handful of times. The rearrangement links TRBV3-1 to TRBJ1-2; TRBD1 matches at 7 bases. Unmatched junction bases numbered 10, after V lost 4 bases and J lost 5 bases. CDR3 length: 15 residues. The germline V gene has CDR1 LGHDT and CDR2 YNNKEL (reference sequence). In nucleotides, the CDR3 is TGTGCCAGCAGCCTCATGCGGACAGGACGATATGGCTACACCTTC. Its protein product is CASSLMRTGRYGYTF. The complete variable domain, with remaining parts taken from reference TRBV3-1 and TRBJ1-2, reads DTAVSQTPKYLVTQMGNDKSIKCEQNLGHDTMYWYKQDSKKFLKIMFSYNNKELIINETVPNRFSPKSPDKAHLNLHINSLELGDSAVYFCASSLMRTGRYGYTFGSGTRLTVV.

This clonotype has more than one count but fewer than ten. The chain couples TRBV9 to TRBJ1-1, with a tentative D call TRBD1 (6 bases). The V end was cut by 4 bases, the J end by 2 bases, with 12 bases between. The germline gives CDR1 SGDLS, CDR2 YYNGEE. This CDR3 is built from 14 residues. Written as DNA, the CDR3 is TGTGCCAGCAGCACGACGGACAGCAACACTGAAGCTTTCTTT. Its translation is CASSTTDSNTEAFF.

V usage is TRBV5-1 and J usage is TRBJ2-6; D remains unclear. The V and J ends lost 0 bases and 3 bases respectively, with 7 bases between them. The CDR3 is 15 residues long. CDR1 and CDR2 from the germline V gene are SGHRS and YFSETQ. The CDR3 is CASSLESSGANVLTF. The CDR3 nucleotides are TGCGCCAGCAGCTTGGAGTCGAGTGGGGCCAACGTCCTGACTTTC. Full variable domain (outside the CDR3, taken from reference TRBV5-1 and TRBJ2-6): KAGVTQTPRYLIKTRGQQVTLSCSPISGHRSVSWYQQTPGQGLQFLFEYFSETQRNKGNFPGRFSGRQFSNSRSEMNVSTLELGDSALYLCASSLESSGANVLTFGAGSRLTVL.

In nucleotides, the CDR3 is TGTGCCAGCAGCCCGACTAGCGGGGGGGTCCCGGAGACCCAGTACTTC. The encoded protein is CASSPTSGGVPETQYF. The J gene is TRBJ2-5, the V gene TRBV27; 14 bases are shared with TRBD2. There are 16 residues in the CDR3. Germline assignment: CDR1 MNHEY and CDR2 SMNVEV (reference sequence). J was trimmed by 5 bases and V by 6 bases; bases with no gene match: 8.

This chain connects TRBV29-1 to TRBJ2-3, with 10 bases fitting TRBD2. Per the germline V gene, CDR1 is SQVTM and CDR2 is ANQGSEA. The J segment lost 5 bases and the V segment lost 7 bases, leaving 6 bases of the junction unmatched. The CDR3 contains 13 residues. CDR3 bases: TGCAGCGGGGTACTAGCGGGGAAAGATACGCAGTATTTT. Its protein product is CSGVLAGKDTQYF.

The CDR3 DNA reads TGTGCCAGCAGCCAGCGGTGGGATGAGCAGTTCTTC. Translated, it gives CASSQRWDEQFF. The genes are TRBV7-2 and TRBJ2-1, with D possibly being TRBD2 (5 bases). Germline values: CDR1 SGHTA, CDR2 FQGNSA. CDR3 length: 12 amino acids. With 5 bases removed from V and 8 bases from J, the gap between germline ends came to 10 bases.